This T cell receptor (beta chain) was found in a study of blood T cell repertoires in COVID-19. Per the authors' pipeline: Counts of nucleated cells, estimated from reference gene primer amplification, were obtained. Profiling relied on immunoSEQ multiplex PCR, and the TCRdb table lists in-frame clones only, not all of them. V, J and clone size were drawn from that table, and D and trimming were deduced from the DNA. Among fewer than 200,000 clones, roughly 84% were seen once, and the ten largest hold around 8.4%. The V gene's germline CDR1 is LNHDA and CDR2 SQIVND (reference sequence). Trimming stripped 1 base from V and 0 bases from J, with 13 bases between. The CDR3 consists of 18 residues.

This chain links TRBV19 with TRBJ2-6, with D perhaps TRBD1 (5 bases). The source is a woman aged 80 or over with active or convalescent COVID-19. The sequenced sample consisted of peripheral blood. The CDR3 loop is CASSIGRVTTSGANVLTF. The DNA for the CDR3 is TGTGCCAGTAGTATAGGCAGGGTAACAACCTCTGGGGCCAACGTCCTGACTTTC.